The subject of this entry is one T cell receptor (beta chain). Vbeta (60) and Jbeta (13) primers were used in the PCR. TCRdb's table, derived via immunoSEQ multiplex PCR, lists solely in-frame clones and lacks some. The table shows 150,000 to 180,000 clones, with 80% occurring only once. This sample is drawn from a study of cytomegalovirus exposure and HLA in healthy donors. The germline V gene has CDR1 SNHLY and CDR2 FYNNEI. This CDR3 has 13 residues. V was clipped by 3 bases and J by 2 bases, with 8 bases between them. The sample taken for sequencing was PBMCs. The rearrangement links TRBV2 to TRBJ2-7, with D perhaps matching TRBD1 (5 bases). This sequence was found in a woman in her 40s in good health and CMV-seropositive. The CDR3 reads CASSEGQTYEQYF. Written as DNA, the CDR3 is TGTGCCAGCAGTGAGGGGCAGACCTACGAGCAGTACTTC. Looking up the rest from reference TRBV2 and TRBJ2-7 gives the full variable domain: EPEVTQTPSHQVTQMGQEVILRCVPISNHLYFYWYRQILGQKVEFLVSFYNNEISEKSEIFDDQFSVERPDGSNFTLKIRSTKLEDSAMYFCASSEGQTYEQYFGPGTRLTVT.